What follows are 28 T cell receptor beta chains derived from one specimen sequenced in a study of cytomegalovirus exposure and HLA in healthy donors. Sequenced by immunoSEQ multiplex PCR; TCRdb stores in-frame clones only, minus some. The table has about 75,000 clones, around 81% seen once. The sequenced sample was PBMCs. These receptors all come from a young man in good health and CMV-seronegative.

V usage is TRBV27 and J usage is TRBJ1-6, with D perhaps TRBD1 (5 bases). The CDR3 length is 14 residues. Looked up from germline, CDR1 is MNHEY and CDR2 is SMNVEV (reference sequence). V gave up 10 bases and J gave up 3 bases, with 13 bases separating them. The CDR3 nucleotides are TGTGCCACCAAGACAGCGAGCTATAATTCACCCCTCCACTTT. Residues: CATKTASYNSPLHF.

This rearrangement joins TRBV28 to TRBJ2-7; D gene ambiguous. This CDR3 has 12 amino acids. Germline V CDR1 and CDR2: MDHEN, SYDVKM. The V end was cut by 4 bases, the J end by 4 bases, with 8 bases between. The CDR3 bases are TGTGCCAGCAGTTATATTATATACGAGCAGTACTTC. Amino acid sequence: CASSYIIYEQYF. Full variable domain (missing parts from reference TRBV28 and TRBJ2-7): DVKVTQSSRYLVKRTGEKVFLECVQDMDHENMFWYRQDPGLGLRLIYFSYDVKMKEKGDIPEGYSVSREKKERFSLILESASTNQTSMYLCASSYIIYEQYFGPGTRLTVT.

The chain has TRBV7-8 and TRBJ1-4; 9 nucleotides match TRBD1. Germline V CDR1 and CDR2: SGHVS, FQNEAQ. V was pared by 5 bases and J by 7 bases, with 11 bases of the junction left unmatched. CDR3 length: 16 amino acids. In DNA, the CDR3 is TGTGCCAGCAGCCTAGGGCGCGACAGGGGGTTTGAAAAACTGTTTTTT. It specifies CASSLGRDRGFEKLFF.

The CDR3 reads CASSVSPGNTIYF. CDR3 sequence (DNA): TGTGCCAGCAGCGTATCCCCGGGAAACACCATATATTTT. The V and J genes are TRBV9 and TRBJ1-3; no firm D call. The CDR3 consists of 13 residues. Germline V CDR1 and CDR2: SGDLS, YYNGEE. Trimming took 1 base from V and 4 from J, leaving 6 bases between them.

The chain is built from TRBV7-2 and TRBJ2-5; 9 bases are shared with TRBD1. Germline-derived CDR1 and CDR2 are SGHTA and FQGNSA. This CDR3 spans 15 amino acids. V trimming: 1 base; J trimming: 2 bases; junction bases outside the gene matches: 2. The CDR3 loop reads CASSLGGQGQETQYF. The DNA for the CDR3 is TGTGCCAGCAGCTTAGGCGGACAGGGGCAAGAGACCCAGTACTTC.

This rearrangement joins TRBV19 to TRBJ1-2; 7 positions match TRBD1. V lost 4 bases and J lost 3; bases outside the gene matches: 5. This CDR3 contains 14 residues. Germline CDR1 reads LNHDA; CDR2 reads SQIVND (reference sequence). For the CDR3, the DNA is TGTGCCAGTAGTACCGCAGGGGGAGACTATGGCTACACCTTC. Its translation: CASSTAGGDYGYTF. The full variable domain, rest sourced from reference TRBV19 and TRBJ1-2, is DGGITQSPKYLFRKEGQNVTLSCEQNLNHDAMYWYRQDPGQGLRLIYYSQIVNDFQKGDIAEGYSVSREKKESFPLTVTSAQKNPTAFYLCASSTAGGDYGYTFGSGTRLTVV.

In its sample, this clone was seen once. The V call is TRBV19, the J call TRBJ2-5; 7 nucleotides agree with TRBD1. V shed 10 bases and J 3 bases; nucleotides not matched to a gene: 11. The CDR3 is made up of 14 amino acids. Germline lookup yields CDR1 LNHDA and CDR2 SQIVND (reference sequence). The CDR3 region has the DNA TGTGCCACTGCTAGAGGACAGGTGAAAGAGACCCAGTACTTC. Protein: CATARGQVKETQYF.

The chain combines TRBV19 with TRBJ1-1; maybe TRBD1 (5 bases). Deletions cut 5 bases from V and 4 bases from J, with 11 bases between. The germline gives CDR1 LNHDA, CDR2 SQIVND (reference sequence). There are 13 residues in the CDR3. DNA of the CDR3: TGTGCCAGTAGTGTAGGGGAGGGCACTGAAGCTTTCTTT. It translates to CASSVGEGTEAFF.

Only one count was recorded for this clone. The chain couples TRBV28 to TRBJ2-3, with D tentatively TRBD2 (5 bases). The CDR3 is 12 amino acids. Germline V gene lookup returns CDR1 MDHEN and CDR2 SYDVKM. With 1 base removed from V and 6 bases from J, the gap between germline ends came to 5 bases. CDR3 sequence reads: CASSLSGDTQYF. CDR3 DNA: TGTGCCAGCAGTTTATCGGGGGATACGCAGTATTTT.

The rearrangement uses TRBV6-1 and TRBJ2-7; 7 nucleotides agree with TRBD1. The CDR3 is 14 amino acids. V lost 7 bases to trimming and J lost 4 bases; unmatched junction nucleotides: 10. Germline V gene lookup returns CDR1 MNHNS and CDR2 SASEGT. As DNA, the CDR3 is TGTGCCAGCAAAGAAACGGGGACAGCTTACGAGCAGTACGTC. This gives the protein CASKETGTAYEQYV.

The CDR3 region has the DNA TGTGCCAGGGAGAAATATCGACTAGCGGGGGGACCCCTTTACACCAATGAGCAGTTCTTC. It codes for CAREKYRLAGGPLYTNEQFF. This rearrangement joins TRBV21-1 to TRBJ2-1; the table's D call TRBD2 went unverified against the DNA. TRBV21-1 is classified as a pseudogene. The CDR3 is made up of 20 amino acids.

The chain couples TRBV19 to TRBJ2-3, with a tentative D call TRBD1 (5 bases). Deletions cut 10 bases from V and 1 base from J, with 12 bases between. Germline V gives CDR1 LNHDA, CDR2 SQIVND (reference sequence). The CDR3 runs 13 residues. CDR3: CATLVRGTDTQYF. The CDR3 nucleotides are TGTGCCACCCTAGTCAGGGGCACAGATACGCAGTATTTT.

This chain joins TRBV11-3 and TRBJ2-2; 10 positions agree with TRBD2. The CDR3 consists of 15 residues. The germline CDR1 and CDR2 sequences are SGHNT and YENEEA. J lost 6 bases, V lost 3 bases, and 4 bases had no gene match. CDR3 coding DNA: TGTGCCAGCAGCTTTAGCGGGGGGACGTCCGGGGAGCTGTTTTTT. Its protein is CASSFSGGTSGELFF.

This clone was recorded once. The chain combines TRBV19 with TRBJ2-1; 10 bases match TRBD1. This CDR3 is 15 amino acids long. V trimming: 6 bases; J trimming: 2 bases; junction bases outside the gene matches: 4. Per the germline V gene, CDR1 is LNHDA and CDR2 is SQIVND (reference sequence). For the CDR3, the DNA is TGTGCCAGTAGACCGGACAGGGGGGCCTACAATGAGCAGTTCTTC. Protein product: CASRPDRGAYNEQFF.

The V and J genes are TRBV6-5 and TRBJ2-7, with TRBD1 as a possible D gene (6 bases). The CDR3 has 13 amino acids. Germline V gene lookup returns CDR1 MNHEY and CDR2 SVGAGI. V was cut by 11 bases and J by 1 base, with 15 bases left in between. The CDR3 DNA is TGTGCCTGCCGGGACAAATCGTCCTACGAGCAGTACTTC. It specifies CACRDKSSYEQYF.

The rearrangement joins TRBV27 to TRBJ2-3, with a tentative D call TRBD1 (6 bases). Germline V gene sequence: CDR1 MNHEY, CDR2 SMNVEV (reference sequence). The CDR3 length is 15 residues. The germline V and J ends were trimmed by 4 bases and 2 bases, with 13 bases remaining between them. DNA for the CDR3: TGTGCCAGCAGTTGGACAGCCCTCTCCACAGATACGCAGTATTTT. Its translation: CASSWTALSTDTQYF.

The V call is TRBV5-8, the J call TRBJ1-1, with TRBD1 matching 7 bases. Germline V gene lookup returns CDR1 SGHTS and CDR2 YDEGEE. This CDR3 has 15 amino acids. The trim removed 0 bases at V and 2 bases at J, leaving 4 bases unmatched. CDR3 coding DNA: TGTGCCAGCAGCTTGGTTGGGACAGCAAACACTGAAGCTTTCTTT. It is translated as CASSLVGTANTEAFF.

The chain carries TRBV27 and TRBJ1-2, with D perhaps matching TRBD1 (6 bases). The CDR3 consists of 15 residues. Between the trimmed V and J ends, which lost 6 bases and 5 bases, there was a span of 19 bases. Germline V gives CDR1 MNHEY, CDR2 SMNVEV (reference sequence). The CDR3 loop is CASSEQGPLGYGYTF. CDR3 coding DNA: TGTGCCAGCAGCGAACAGGGACCCCTCGGGTATGGCTACACCTTC.

The rearrangement uses TRBV5-8 and TRBJ2-1, with D possibly being TRBD1 (5 bases). Trimming took 4 bases from V and 4 from J, leaving 15 bases between them. The CDR3 runs 15 residues. Germline CDR1 SGHTS, CDR2 YDEGEE. The CDR3: CASSRNRKRYNEQFF. The CDR3 bases are TGTGCCAGCAGCCGAAACAGGAAGCGTTACAATGAGCAGTTCTTC.

This clone was counted once. The chain is built from TRBV28 and TRBJ2-5; D might be TRBD1 (5 bases). The CDR3 totals 17 residues. Germline loops: CDR1 MDHEN, CDR2 SYDVKM. V lost 6 bases, J lost 4 bases, and 24 bases lay in between. The CDR3: CASSHVIVGREGETQYF. CDR3 DNA sequence: TGTGCCAGCAGCCACGTCATTGTGGGGCGAGAAGGAGAGACCCAGTACTTC. Full variable domain (missing parts from reference TRBV28 and TRBJ2-5): DVKVTQSSRYLVKRTGEKVFLECVQDMDHENMFWYRQDPGLGLRLIYFSYDVKMKEKGDIPEGYSVSREKKERFSLILESASTNQTSMYLCASSHVIVGREGETQYFGPGTRLLVL.

The chain couples TRBV18 to TRBJ2-7; 10 bases map to TRBD1. The ends lost 6 bases at V and 9 bases at J; junction bases unmatched: 14. CDR3 size: 15 residues. CDR1 KGHSH and CDR2 LQKENI come from the germline V gene. The CDR3 bases are TGTGCCAGCTCGGCGCCGGGACAGGGGCCCCCTAGGCAGTACTTC. This codes for CASSAPGQGPPRQYF.

The chain employs TRBV5-4 and TRBJ1-4; D is uncertain. Germline lookup yields CDR1 SGHNT and CDR2 YYREEE (reference sequence). The CDR3 totals 14 residues. V gave up 4 bases and J gave up 5 bases, with 12 bases separating them. CDR3 region: CASSREGYNEKLFF. CDR3 nucleotides: TGTGCCAGCAGCCGGGAAGGTTACAATGAAAAACTGTTTTTT.

J is TRBJ1-3 and V is TRBV9; D is ambiguous. This CDR3 is built from 11 residues. The ends were cut back, 8 bases at V and 4 bases at J, with 7 bases in the middle. Germline CDR1 reads SGDLS; CDR2 reads YYNGEE. CDR3 coding DNA: TGTGCCAGTGGGAGCGGAAACACCATATATTTT. This codes for CASGSGNTIYF.

The chain uses TRBV7-8 and TRBJ2-7; D is possibly TRBD2 (5 bases). Trimming took off 5 bases at V and 7 bases at J, with 21 bases between the two ends. CDR3 length equals 15 residues. Germline CDR1 SGHVS, CDR2 FQNEAQ. In nucleotides, the CDR3 is TGTGCCAGCAGCCTCTTAGCGATTCAAGTATGGGAGCAGTACTTC. The encoded protein is CASSLLAIQVWEQYF.

V and J are TRBV5-6 and TRBJ2-1; possibly TRBD2 for D (7 bases). V was pared by 4 bases and J by 8 bases, with 28 bases between. The CDR3 sequence is 18 residues long. The germline V gene encodes CDR1 SGHDT and CDR2 YYEEEE. Here the CDR3 DNA reads TGTGCCAGCAGCAAGGGGGGGGGTAGCGGTGTCCTAGTTCATGAGCAGTTCTTC. Its translation: CASSKGGGSGVLVHEQFF. Full variable domain (missing parts from reference TRBV5-6 and TRBJ2-1): DAGVTQSPTHLIKTRGQQVTLRCSPKSGHDTVSWYQQALGQGPQFIFQYYEEEERQRGNFPDRFSGHQFPNYSSELNVNALLLGDSALYLCASSKGGGSGVLVHEQFFGPGTRLTVL.

This clone occurred once. This chain uses TRBV30 with TRBJ2-3, with D maybe TRBD1 (5 bases). Germline CDR1 reads GTSNPN; CDR2 reads SVGIG (reference sequence). The V end lost 0 bases, the J end lost 2 bases, and 18 bases lay between the germline ends. The CDR3 extends over 17 amino acids. CDR3 bases: TGTGCCTGGAGTGTAGGGGAAAGTGGGGTGTACACAGATACGCAGTATTTT. Its protein is CAWSVGESGVYTDTQYF.

The chain employs TRBV4-1 and TRBJ2-3; 9 bases are a match to TRBD2. V shed 1 base and J 3 bases; nucleotides not matched to a gene: 5. The CDR3 is 16 residues long. Per the germline V gene, CDR1 is MGHRA and CDR2 is YSYEKL. This CDR3 is CASSQGGGRVTDTQYF. CDR3 in DNA: TGCGCCAGCAGCCAAGGCGGCGGGAGGGTTACAGATACGCAGTATTTT.

The CDR3 sequence is CASPSGGNEQYV. CDR3 coding DNA: TGTGCCAGTCCGTCAGGGGGGAACGAGCAGTACGTC. This rearrangement joins TRBV25-1 to TRBJ2-7; a weak D match, TRBD1 (7 bases). Trimming took off 9 bases at V and 5 bases at J, with 14 bases between the two ends. The CDR3 sequence is 12 residues long. Germline CDR1 and CDR2: MGHDK and SYGVNS.